The sequence of this TCR beta chain was determined in a study of cytomegalovirus exposure and HLA in healthy donors. As regards this clone: Its specificity is unknown.

This table comes from immunoSEQ multiplex PCR, and its TCRdb copy is limited to in-frame clones, with some not included. Altogether about 73,000 clones are present, approximately 90% being singletons, with the ten largest covering 3.8%. Study-wide results and caveats: Investigators reported under 200 TCR beta chains as tied to cytomegalovirus. There were some public TCRs occurring in many donors, but most TCR sequences were rare.

The origin of this receptor is a woman aged 18-30 years in good health and CMV-seropositive. The sequenced material came from PBMCs.

CDR3 residues: CASSFDRVGSEAFF. In DNA, the CDR3 is TGTGCCAGCAGCTTCGACAGGGTCGGGAGTGAAGCTTTCTTT. The J gene is TRBJ1-1, the V gene TRBV11-2, with 7 bases matching TRBD1. V shed 3 bases and J 7 bases; nucleotides not matched to a gene: 8. The CDR3 is 14 amino acids. CDR1 and CDR2 from the germline V gene are SGHAT and FQNNGV.